The subject of this entry is one T cell receptor (beta chain). J gave up 8 bases and V 5 bases, and 5 bases lay outside the gene matches. CDR3 size: 14 residues. CDR1 SEHNR and CDR2 FQNEAQ come from the germline V gene (reference sequence). The sample comes from a study of blood T cell repertoires in COVID-19. The overall study: Material from acute and convalescent COVID-19 was sourced from the United States, Italy and Spain. T cells, B-cell-depleted T cells, or PBMCs provided the cDNA or gDNA that served as material.

Profiled with immunoSEQ multiplex PCR; TCRdb holds only in-frame clones, not every one. The profile covers approximately 400,000 clones, with 70% to 90% appearing a single time and 1.3% taken by the ten largest. Cohorts were assigned according to the clinical history that participants reported. Two consecutive negative NP/OP PCR tests, clearance, or resolved symptoms defined Cohort 3 recovery. The sequencing input was PBMCs or T cells enriched from blood (not recorded which). The source is a man under 40 who had recovered from COVID-19. The chain combines TRBV7-9 with TRBJ1-4, with 10 bases identical to TRBD1. The CDR3 loop reads CASSKDRGLEKLFF. The CDR3, as DNA: TGTGCCAGCAGCAAAGACAGGGGGCTAGAAAAACTGTTTTTT.